One sample yielded the 3 T cell receptor beta chains listed below, sequenced in a study of T-cell reconstitution after alpha-beta-depleted transplantation in children. A library of TCRbeta sequences, prepared with unique molecular identifiers, was generated. From the PCR reads, TCRdb called clonotypes with MiXCR, one entry per CDR3 protein. The table has some 490,000 distinct CDR3 sequences, around 13% seen once; the top ten hold roughly 5.4%. The source was PBMCs from the stem cell graft donor, collected from the stem cell graft. Receptors originate from a human donor who donated a stem cell graft to a child with combined immunodeficiency.

This clonotype showed up many times. The genes are TRBV7-8 and TRBJ1-4, with unresolved D. The CDR3 extends over 13 amino acids. Germline V gene lookup returns CDR1 SGHVS and CDR2 FQNEAQ. V was shortened by 3 bases and J by 7 bases, with 9 bases between the two germline ends. In nucleotides, the CDR3 is TGTGCCAGCAGCTTCGGCAGCTCTGAAAAACTGTTTTTT. This translates into CASSFGSSEKLFF. Filled out from reference TRBV7-8 and TRBJ1-4, the complete variable domain reads GAGVSQSPRYKVAKRGQDVALRCDPISGHVSLFWYQQALGQGPEFLTYFQNEAQLDKSGLPSDRFFAERPEGSVSTLKIQRTQQEDSAVYLCASSFGSSEKLFFGSGTQLSVL.

This clonotype was seen a handful of times. The rearrangement joins TRBV20-1 to TRBJ2-3, with 12 bases lining up with TRBD2. The trim removed 4 bases at V and 0 bases at J, leaving 17 bases unmatched. Germline lookup yields CDR1 DFQATT and CDR2 SNEGSKA (reference sequence). This CDR3 comprises 20 residues. This CDR3 reads CSAIRLTSGSGATSTDTQYF. The DNA for the CDR3 is TGCAGTGCTATTAGATTGACTAGCGGGAGTGGGGCAACTAGCACAGATACGCAGTATTTT.

This clonotype showed up many times. The rearrangement joins TRBV20-1 to TRBJ2-1, with 10 bases lining up with TRBD2. Germline CDR1 reads DFQATT; CDR2 reads SNEGSKA (reference sequence). CDR3 length equals 17 residues. V gave up 3 bases and J gave up 0 bases; unmatched junction bases: 8. The CDR3 DNA reads TGCAGTGCTAGGGATAGCGGGGGGCCCCACTCCTACAATGAGCAGTTCTTC. Its translation is CSARDSGGPHSYNEQFF.